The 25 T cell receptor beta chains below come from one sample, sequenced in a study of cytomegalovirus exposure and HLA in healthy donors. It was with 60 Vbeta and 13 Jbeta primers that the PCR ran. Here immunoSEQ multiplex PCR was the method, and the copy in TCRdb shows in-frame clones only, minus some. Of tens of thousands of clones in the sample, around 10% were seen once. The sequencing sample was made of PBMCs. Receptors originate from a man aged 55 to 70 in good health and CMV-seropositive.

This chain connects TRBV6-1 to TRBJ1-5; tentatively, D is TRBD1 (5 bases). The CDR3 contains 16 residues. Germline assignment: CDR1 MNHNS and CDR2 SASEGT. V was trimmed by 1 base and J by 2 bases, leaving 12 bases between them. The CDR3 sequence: CASSEGRGSGNQPQHF. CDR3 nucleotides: TGTGCCAGCAGTGAAGGGAGGGGAAGCGGCAATCAGCCCCAGCATTTT.

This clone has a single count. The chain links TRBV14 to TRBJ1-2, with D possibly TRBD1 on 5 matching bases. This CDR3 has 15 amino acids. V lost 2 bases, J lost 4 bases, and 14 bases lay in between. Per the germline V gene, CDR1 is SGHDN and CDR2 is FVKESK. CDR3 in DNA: TGTGCCAGCAGCCAATACACCGGGGGTGGCTATGGCTACACCTTC. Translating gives CASSQYTGGGYGYTF.

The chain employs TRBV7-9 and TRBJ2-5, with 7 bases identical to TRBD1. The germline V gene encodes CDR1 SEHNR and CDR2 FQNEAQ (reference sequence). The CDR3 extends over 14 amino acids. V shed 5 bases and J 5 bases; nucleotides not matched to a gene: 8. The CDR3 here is CASSLTGVRETQYF. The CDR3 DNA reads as TGTGCCAGCAGCCTCACAGGGGTTCGGGAGACCCAGTACTTC.

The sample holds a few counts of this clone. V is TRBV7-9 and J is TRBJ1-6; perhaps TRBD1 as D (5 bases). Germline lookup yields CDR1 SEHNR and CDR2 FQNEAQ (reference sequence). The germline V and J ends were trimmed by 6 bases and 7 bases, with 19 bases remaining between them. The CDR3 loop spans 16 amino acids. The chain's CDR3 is CASSPPAGQANSPLHF. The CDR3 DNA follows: TGTGCCAGCAGTCCACCTGCGGGGCAGGCAAATTCACCCCTCCACTTT.

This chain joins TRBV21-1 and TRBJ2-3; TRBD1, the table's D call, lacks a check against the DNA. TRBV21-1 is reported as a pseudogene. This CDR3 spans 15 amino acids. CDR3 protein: CASSIRDRGTDTQYF. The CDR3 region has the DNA TGTGCCAGCAGCATACGGGACAGGGGGACAGATACGCAGTATTTT.

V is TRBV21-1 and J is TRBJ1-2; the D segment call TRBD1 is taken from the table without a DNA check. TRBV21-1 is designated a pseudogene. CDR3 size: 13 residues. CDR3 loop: CASTKDPQGGYTF. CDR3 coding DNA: TGTGCCAGCACCAAGGACCCACAGGGTGGCTACACCTTC.

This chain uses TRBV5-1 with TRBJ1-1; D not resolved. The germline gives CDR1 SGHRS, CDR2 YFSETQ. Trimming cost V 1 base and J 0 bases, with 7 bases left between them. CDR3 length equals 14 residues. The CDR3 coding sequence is TGCGCCAGCAGCTTGCAGGAACTGAACACTGAAGCTTTCTTT. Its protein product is CASSLQELNTEAFF.

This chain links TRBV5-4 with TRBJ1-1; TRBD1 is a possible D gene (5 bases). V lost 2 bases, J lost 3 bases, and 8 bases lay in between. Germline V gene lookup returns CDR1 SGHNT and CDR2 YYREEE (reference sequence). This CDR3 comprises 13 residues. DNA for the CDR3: TGTGCCAGCAGCTTAGGAGGGGACACTGAAGCTTTCTTT. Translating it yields CASSLGGDTEAFF.

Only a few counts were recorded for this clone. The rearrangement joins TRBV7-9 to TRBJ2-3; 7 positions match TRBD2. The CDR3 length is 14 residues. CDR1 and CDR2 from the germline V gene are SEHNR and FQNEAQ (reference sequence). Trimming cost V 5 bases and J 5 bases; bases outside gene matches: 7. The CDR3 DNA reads TGTGCCAGCAGCCCGAGCGGGACGGGAGATACGCAGTATTTT. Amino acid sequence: CASSPSGTGDTQYF.

The CDR3 nucleotides are TGCGCCAGCAGTGACAACAGTAAGAACACTGAAGCTTTCTTT. Residues: CASSDNSKNTEAFF. This rearrangement joins TRBV10-2 to TRBJ1-1; D not certain. The germline V gene encodes CDR1 WSHSY and CDR2 SAAADI. V lost 3 bases, J lost 1 base, and 9 bases lay in between. The CDR3 is 14 amino acids.

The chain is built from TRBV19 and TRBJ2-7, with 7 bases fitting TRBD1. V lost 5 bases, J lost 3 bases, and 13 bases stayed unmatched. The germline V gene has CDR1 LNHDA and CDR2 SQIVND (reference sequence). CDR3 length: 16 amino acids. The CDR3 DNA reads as TGTGCCAGTAGTCCCGACGGACAGGTTTTTCGCTACGAGCAGTACTTC. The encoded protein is CASSPDGQVFRYEQYF.

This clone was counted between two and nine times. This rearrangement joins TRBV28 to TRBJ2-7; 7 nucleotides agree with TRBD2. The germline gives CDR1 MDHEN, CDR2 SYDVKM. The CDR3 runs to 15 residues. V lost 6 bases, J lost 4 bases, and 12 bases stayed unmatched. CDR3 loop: CASRPPTSDGYEQYF. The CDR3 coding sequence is TGTGCCAGCAGGCCCCCTACTAGCGATGGATACGAGCAGTACTTC.

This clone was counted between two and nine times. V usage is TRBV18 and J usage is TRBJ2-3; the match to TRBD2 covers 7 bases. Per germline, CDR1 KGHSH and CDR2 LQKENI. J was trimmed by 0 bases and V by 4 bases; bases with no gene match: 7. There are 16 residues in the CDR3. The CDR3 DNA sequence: TGTGCCAGCTCACTCTTGGCGGGGGAAAGCACAGATACGCAGTATTTT. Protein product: CASSLLAGESTDTQYF.

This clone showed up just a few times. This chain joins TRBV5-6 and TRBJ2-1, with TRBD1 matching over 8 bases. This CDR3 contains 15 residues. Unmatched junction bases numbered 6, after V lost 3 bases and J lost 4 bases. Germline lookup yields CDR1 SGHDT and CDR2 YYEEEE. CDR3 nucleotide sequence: TGTGCCAGCAGCTCCGGGACAGGCCTTTACAATGAGCAGTTCTTC. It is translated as CASSSGTGLYNEQFF.

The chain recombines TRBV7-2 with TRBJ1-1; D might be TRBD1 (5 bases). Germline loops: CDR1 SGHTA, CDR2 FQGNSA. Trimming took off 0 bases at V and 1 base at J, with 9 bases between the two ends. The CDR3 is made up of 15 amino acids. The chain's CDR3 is CASSLALGANTEAFF. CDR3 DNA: TGTGCCAGCAGCTTAGCGCTAGGGGCGAACACTGAAGCTTTCTTT.

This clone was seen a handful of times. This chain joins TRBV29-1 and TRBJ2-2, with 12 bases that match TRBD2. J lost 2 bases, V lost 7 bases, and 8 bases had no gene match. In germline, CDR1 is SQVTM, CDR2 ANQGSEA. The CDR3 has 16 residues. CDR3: CSARTSGEVNTGELFF. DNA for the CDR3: TGCAGCGCACGGACTAGCGGGGAGGTTAACACCGGGGAGCTGTTTTTT.

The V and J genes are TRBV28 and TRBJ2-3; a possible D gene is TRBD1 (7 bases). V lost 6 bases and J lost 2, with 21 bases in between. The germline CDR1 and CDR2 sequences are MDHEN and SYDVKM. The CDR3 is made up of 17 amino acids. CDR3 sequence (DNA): TGTGCCAGCAGGACGGCAGGGGGGAACCTAAACACAGATACGCAGTATTTT. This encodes CASRTAGGNLNTDTQYF.

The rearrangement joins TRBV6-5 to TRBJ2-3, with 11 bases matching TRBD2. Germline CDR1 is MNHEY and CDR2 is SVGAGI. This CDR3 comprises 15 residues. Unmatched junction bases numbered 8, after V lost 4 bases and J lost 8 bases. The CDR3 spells CASSSLAGGPTTQYF. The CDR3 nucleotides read TGTGCCAGCAGTTCTTTAGCGGGGGGGCCGACTACGCAGTATTTT.

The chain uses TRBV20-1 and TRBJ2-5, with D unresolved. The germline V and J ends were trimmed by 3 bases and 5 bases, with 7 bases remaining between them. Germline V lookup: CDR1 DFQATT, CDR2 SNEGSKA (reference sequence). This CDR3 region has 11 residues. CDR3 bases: TGCAGTGCTAGGGCTGGTGAGACCCAGTACTTC. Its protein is CSARAGETQYF.

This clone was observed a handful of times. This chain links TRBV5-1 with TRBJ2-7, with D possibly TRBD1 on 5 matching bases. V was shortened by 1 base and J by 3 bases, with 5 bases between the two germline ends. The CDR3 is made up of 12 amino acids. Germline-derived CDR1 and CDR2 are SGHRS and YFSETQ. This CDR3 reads CASSLRGYEQYF. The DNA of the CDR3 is TGCGCCAGCAGCTTGAGGGGCTACGAGCAGTACTTC.

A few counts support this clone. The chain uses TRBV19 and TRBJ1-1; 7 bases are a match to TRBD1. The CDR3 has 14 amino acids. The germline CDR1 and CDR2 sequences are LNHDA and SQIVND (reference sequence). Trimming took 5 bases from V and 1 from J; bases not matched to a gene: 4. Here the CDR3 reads CASSPRTGNTEAFF. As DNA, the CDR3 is TGTGCCAGTAGTCCCCGGACAGGGAACACTGAAGCTTTCTTT.

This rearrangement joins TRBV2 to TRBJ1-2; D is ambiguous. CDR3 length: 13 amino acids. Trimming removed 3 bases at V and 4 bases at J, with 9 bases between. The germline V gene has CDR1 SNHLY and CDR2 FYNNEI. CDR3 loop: CASSDGRSYGYTF. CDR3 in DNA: TGTGCCAGCAGTGATGGTCGGTCCTATGGCTACACCTTC.

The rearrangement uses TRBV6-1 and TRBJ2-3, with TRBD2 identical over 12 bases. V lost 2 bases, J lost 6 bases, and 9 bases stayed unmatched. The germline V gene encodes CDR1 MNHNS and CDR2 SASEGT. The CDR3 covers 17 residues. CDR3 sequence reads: CASSENFLAGGGDTQYF. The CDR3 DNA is TGTGCCAGCAGTGAAAATTTCCTAGCGGGAGGGGGGGATACGCAGTATTTT.

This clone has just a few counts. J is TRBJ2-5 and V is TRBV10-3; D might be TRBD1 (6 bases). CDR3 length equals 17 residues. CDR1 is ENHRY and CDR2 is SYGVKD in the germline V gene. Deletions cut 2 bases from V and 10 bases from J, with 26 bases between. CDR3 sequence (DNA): TGTGCCATCAGTGAGCCGAGAGGAACAGGGCCCAAGTTTAACCAGTACTTC. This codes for CAISEPRGTGPKFNQYF.

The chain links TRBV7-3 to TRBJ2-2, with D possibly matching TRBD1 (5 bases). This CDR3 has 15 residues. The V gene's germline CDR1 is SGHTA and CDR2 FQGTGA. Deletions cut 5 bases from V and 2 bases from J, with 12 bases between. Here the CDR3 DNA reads TGTGCCAGCAGCGCCCAGGGTCTCAACACCGGGGAGCTGTTTTTT. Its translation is CASSAQGLNTGELFF.